This T cell receptor beta chain was sequenced in a study of cytomegalovirus exposure and HLA in healthy donors (dated by TCRdb to about 2017). Notes on the research overall: According to an earlier analysis of 450 to 650 of the donors, some 170 million T cells yielded some 120 million unique TCR beta sequences and 250 to 350 Gb of sequence data. Across some 400 genotyped donors of the cohort, an average of about 250,000 unique TCR beta nucleotide sequences per donor were sequenced, and 15% to 20% of those sequences were non-productive. Roughly 5 DR-DQ haplotypes were treated as single units for association and clustering because of strong linkage in the cohort. HLA typing covered class I and class II loci at four-digit resolution. Donor age, sex, ethnicity and CMV serostatus were collected together with the repertoire data. The number of donors typed differed by locus, with 629-630 for A, B, C, DRB1 and DQB1, around 500 for DQA1, 600 to 610 for DPA1, and 472 for DPB1. In an earlier analysis of roughly 600 of the donors, high-throughput TCR beta sequencing was used to judge whether each TCR beta V gene segment behaved as functional or pseudogenic. Rather than using new phenotypic data, the later analysis identified candidate immune exposures from TCR beta sequences and from how often those sequences occurred across donors. The study aimed to test whether cataloging public T cell receptors could reveal signatures of past pathogen exposure. All discovery cohort repertoires had been generated on a single sequencing platform. The T cell repertoires of several hundred subjects were profiled by immunosequencing and related to cytomegalovirus serostatus. A later analysis re-examined previously published TCR beta repertoires from about 670 donors and added high-resolution HLA genotyping to investigate patterns of TCR occurrence. An early release covering more than 500 HLA-typed donors comprised approximately 290 gigabases of sequencing data and approximately 80 million unique TCR sequences. High-throughput TCR immunosequencing, statistical association of individual TCRs with disease status, and machine learning were combined to predict cytomegalovirus infection status. Genome-wide SNP genotypes for about three fifths of the roughly 700 donors were used in a later genetic analysis, which treated that subset as a discovery cohort. Along with the roughly 670-subject first cohort, a separate validation cohort of over 90 different subjects was used. The genetic ancestry cluster associated with self-reported Caucasian donors included over 65% of the approximately 400 genotyped donors.

A word on this clone: The antigen it recognizes is unknown. No clone much larger than this one lies a single base away; base qualities are absent.

The cohort consisted of approximately 690 healthy bone marrow donors. At the time of sampling, all cohort members were nominally healthy, though unrecorded immune exposures were likely present. The donor was CMV seronegative and belonged to the group of around 400 seronegative cohort members. Each donor provided a peripheral blood sample, and peripheral blood mononuclear cells were used for TCR beta sequencing. The Qiagen DNeasy Blood Extraction Kit was used to extract genomic DNA from the blood cell samples. What the research found in general, with its limitations: Across donors, most TCR sequences were observed very rarely, whereas some public TCRs were present in many individuals. Only TCR beta chains were sequenced in this cohort, and the absence of alpha or paired-chain data limited detectable features. A later genetic analysis reported fewer N-insertions in productive TCRs among donors in an Asian-associated ancestry cluster than the roughly 650-donor mean. A further reported finding was that TCR beta sequences accurately predicted the HLA-A and HLA-B alleles for most subjects in the first cohort. Specific HLA alleles were associated with roughly 17,000 TCR beta sequences at a false discovery rate of 0.05 in a later analysis. It was suggested by the authors that the approach could potentially be generalized to other disease states and immunological phenotypes. A group of highly shared sequence variants was considered likely to be a technical artifact of the sequencing pipeline. In both the original and validation cohorts, the classifier was reported to diagnose cytomegalovirus status with high specificity and sensitivity. The study listed 164 TCR beta chains as associated with cytomegalovirus. When HLA alleles, especially DR and DQ, strongly co-occurred, attributing TCR associations to individual alleles was difficult. Correlated functional status among segregating V segments might reflect linkage disequilibrium, but an unknown experimental factor could not be ruled out. A later analysis reported that several top co-occurrence clusters appeared linked to parvovirus B19, influenza, CMV and Epstein-Barr virus. Because HLA typing was unavailable for some donors at each locus, only the typed subset was used in association tests. A few of the identified cytomegalovirus-associated TCR beta chains were confirmed in vitro to be specific for cytomegalovirus antigens. According to a later analysis, most CMV-associated TCR beta chains appeared to be HLA-restricted, and the HLA associations seemed to be driven largely by CMV exposure. Because counts were too low, more than 15 rarely observed V segments, including chromosome 9 orphons, were excluded from the earlier analysis of about 500 of the donors. In a later genetic analysis, a missense DCLRE1C variant was associated with V-gene and J-gene trimming of TCR beta chains, and the association was replicated in an independent cohort. In a later analysis, HLA-associated TCR beta chains were found to be more clonally expanded and to have lower generation probabilities than equally common non-associated chains. Broadly in line with IMGT annotations, most TCR beta V segments showed up in productive rearrangements about 90% or about 30% of the time in an earlier analysis of approximately 640 of the donors. In a later analysis, TCR association rates were found to vary across HLA loci, with the most associated TCRs seen for DRB1 alleles and the fewest for HLA-C alleles. Roughly uniform sequencing depth across donors was assumed in presence/absence analyses, although this assumption may not hold. Immune exposure information for the cohort was limited to CMV serostatus.

The library was made by the immunoSEQ multiplex PCR assay. For the multiplex PCR, a mixture combining 60 forward primers for TCR Vbeta segments and 13 reverse primers for TCR Jbeta segments was used. The CDR3 region of rearranged TCR beta genes was amplified from genomic DNA with a multiplex PCR assay. The Illumina HiSeq System was used to sequence the amplified TCR beta libraries as 87-base-pair reads. The paper's processing steps were these. Across the roughly 700 repertoires, a later analysis counted around 80 million unique TCR beta chains, some 11 million of which were shared by at least two donors. Raw reads were error-corrected and collapsed into unique sequences by a nearest-neighbor algorithm in which closely related sequences were merged to remove PCR and sequencing errors. Alignment of CDR3 sequences to IMGT reference sequences was used to assign V, D and J gene segments. For a sequence to be retained, at least a six-nucleotide match to both a V gene segment and a J gene segment was required. A rearrangement was called productive if the CDR3 had no stop codons and remained in frame with V and J, and every other rearrangement was called non-productive. CDR3 was defined by IMGT convention, running from the second conserved V-encoded cysteine to the conserved J-encoded phenylalanine. The earlier analysis of approximately 590 of the donors excluded any sequence lacking an unambiguous match to a single V gene segment. An earlier analysis of roughly 590 of the donors called V segments functional above 56.7% productive rearrangements and segregating when the between-donor standard deviation exceeded 5%. A statistical classification framework was built for diagnosing cytomegalovirus status from the catalog of TCR beta chain sequences. A later analysis assigned V and J genes by comparing TCR nucleotide sequences with IMGT/GENE-DB human TR gene sequences. Using the TCRdist pipeline, a later analysis assigned CDR3 sequences along with most-parsimonious VDJ recombination scenarios. A later analysis defined each TCR beta chain by its CDR3 amino acid sequence plus V-gene family, and excluded reads lacking a unique V-gene family. A later analysis removed 600 or so highly shared, low-generation-probability nucleotide sequences to deal with suspected cross-contamination and a sequencing artifact. For each public chain, a later analysis derived a clonal expansion index from normalized ranks of inferred template counts within each repertoire. In a later analysis, generation probabilities were computed using a VDJ recombination model fitted to out-of-frame rearrangements, and the results were checked against IGoR. In a later analysis, TCR-TCR, TCR-HLA and TCR-CMV co-occurrence was scored with hypergeometric tests, and a repertoire-size bias correction was applied to TCR pairs. To estimate false discovery rates, a later analysis permuted the HLA or CMV assignments 20 times. In a later analysis, co-occurring TCRs were grouped with DBSCAN, and TCRdist sequence similarity was added when clustering was performed within HLA-allele-positive subsets. Repertoires with fewer than 30,000 or more than 120,000 public chains, plus five repertoires with anomalous nucleotide sharing, were excluded from co-occurrence clustering. TCRdb re-hosts the immuneACCESS table, in-frame sequences only. Its copies lack some clones; in the studies checked, an unresolved V gene accounts for under half of them, and the cause for the rest is not known. The DNA was the basis for D and trimming; V, J and clone size are from that table. Present in this sample are fewer than 350,000 clones, roughly 90% of which were seen just once. Approximately 2.2% of the sample goes to the ten largest clones.

Sequenced sample: PBMCs. The clonotype comes from a woman aged 18 to 35 in good health and CMV-seronegative.

CDR3 region: CASSSRTGAYEQYF. At the DNA level, the sequence is TGTGCCAGCAGCTCCCGGACAGGGGCCTACGAGCAGTACTTC. This chain joins TRBV7-6 to TRBJ2-7, with 9 central nucleotides matching TRBD1. Reading from cysteine to phenylalanine, the CDR3 counts 14 amino acids. Only the CDR3 part of the read is kept: 42 bases, read in frame from the first base. CDR1 is given as SGHVS and CDR2 as FNYEAQ, both from the germline V gene. From V the trimming removes 4 bases and from J it removes 2 bases, while the gene matches leave 3 bases of the junction unaccounted for.